A single sample is the source of the 21 T cell receptor beta chains below, sequenced in a study of early T cells in non-severe SARS-CoV-2 infection. Each CDR3 protein is one row after TCRdb ran MiXCR on the 5' RACE reads. The table has 90,000 to 130,000 distinct CDR3 sequences, over 9.5% seen once. Sequences were derived from whole blood, sampled at baseline. The receptors derive from an adult who was a healthcare worker with PCR-confirmed SARS-CoV-2 infection or an uninfected control (not recorded which).

V gene TRBV2 combines with J gene TRBJ1-4; D might be TRBD1 (5 bases). V was trimmed by 6 bases and J by 5 bases, leaving 13 bases between them. The length of the CDR3 is 14 residues. Germline-derived CDR1 and CDR2 are SNHLY and FYNNEI. CDR3 sequence reads: CASRPGRMNEKLFF. The CDR3 nucleotides are TGTGCCAGCAGGCCGGGACGGATGAATGAAAAACTGTTTTTT.

This clonotype occurred many times. The gene calls are TRBV9 and TRBJ1-4, with 7 nucleotides matching TRBD1. V dropped 0 bases and J dropped 7; count of bases not matched to a gene: 6. Germline lookup yields CDR1 SGDLS and CDR2 YYNGEE. This CDR3 is built from 15 residues. CDR3 sequence: CASSVGVQGGEKLFF. DNA of the CDR3: TGTGCCAGCAGCGTAGGGGTTCAGGGGGGTGAAAAACTGTTTTTT.

This clonotype has ten or more counts. The rearrangement joins TRBV3-1 to TRBJ1-1; a weak D match, TRBD1 (5 bases). V lost 6 bases and J lost 1, with 12 bases in between. From germline, CDR1 is LGHDT and CDR2 YNNKEL (reference sequence). The CDR3 covers 14 residues. The CDR3 spells CASSLGAPNTEAFF. The DNA of the CDR3 is TGTGCCAGCAGTCTAGGGGCCCCGAACACTGAAGCTTTCTTT.

The chain is built from TRBV29-1 and TRBJ1-5, with 7 bases that match TRBD1. Germline CDR1 is SQVTM and CDR2 is ANQGSEA. With V trimmed by 4 bases and J by 3 bases, 3 bases remained unmatched. CDR3 size: 13 residues. The DNA for the CDR3 is TGCAGCGTTGCACAGGGGTACAATCAGCCCCAGCATTTT. Its protein product is CSVAQGYNQPQHF.

The rearrangement uses TRBV6-2 or TRBV6-3 and TRBJ2-1; TRBD1 aligns across 11 bases. The V gene's germline CDR1 is MNHEY and CDR2 SVGEGT. The CDR3 has 15 residues. Trimming took 2 bases from V and 8 from J; bases not matched to a gene: 5. CDR3 amino acids: CASSYGQGAFDEQFF. CDR3 coding DNA: TGTGCCAGCAGTTACGGACAGGGGGCTTTCGATGAGCAGTTCTTC.

The table lists this clonotype with a few counts. The rearrangement joins TRBV7-2 to TRBJ1-2; 11 bases are shared with TRBD1. Per the germline V gene, CDR1 is SGHTA and CDR2 is FQGNSA. V shed 2 bases and J 0 bases; nucleotides not matched to a gene: 8. The CDR3 totals 18 residues. CDR3: CASSLSGTGGIANYGYTF. The CDR3 nucleotides read TGTGCCAGCAGCTTAAGTGGGACAGGGGGGATAGCTAACTATGGCTACACCTTC.

CDR3 amino acids: CASSSSSQGYEQYF. The CDR3 DNA reads TGTGCCAGCAGCTCCAGTTCGCAGGGCTACGAGCAGTACTTC. The chain links TRBV5-6 to TRBJ2-7; D perhaps matches TRBD1 (5 bases). The V end was cut by 3 bases, the J end by 3 bases, with 13 bases between. The CDR3 has 14 amino acids. Germline lookup yields CDR1 SGHDT and CDR2 YYEEEE.

The rearrangement joins TRBV4-1 to TRBJ2-7; no definite D call. From germline, CDR1 is MGHRA and CDR2 YSYEKL. This CDR3 comprises 13 residues. Trimming removed 1 base from V and 3 bases from J, with 7 bases in between. CDR3 protein: CASSQGSIYEQYF. CDR3 nucleotides: TGCGCCAGCAGCCAAGGTAGTATCTACGAGCAGTACTTC.

The gene calls are TRBV4-1 and TRBJ1-2; D possibly corresponds to TRBD1 (6 bases). Germline V gene sequence: CDR1 MGHRA, CDR2 YSYEKL. V lost 4 bases and J 6 bases, leaving 18 bases between the germline ends. The CDR3 is 15 residues long. For the CDR3, the DNA is TGCGCCAGCAGCCCCACGCGATGGGGGCTCGATGGCTACACCTTC. Amino acids: CASSPTRWGLDGYTF.

The chain uses TRBV3-1 and TRBJ2-7; tentatively, D is TRBD1 (5 bases). Germline loops: CDR1 LGHDT, CDR2 YNNKEL (reference sequence). The CDR3 extends over 16 amino acids. The germline V and J ends were trimmed by 0 bases and 0 bases, with 12 bases remaining between them. The CDR3 nucleotides read TGTGCCAGCAGCCAAGATTGGGGCAGTGTCTCCTACGAGCAGTACTTC. Amino acid sequence: CASSQDWGSVSYEQYF.

There are a few counts of this clonotype. No conserved phenylalanine or tryptophan ends this CDR3, so it is likely a read error. The V call is TRBV4-1, the J call TRBJ1-1; maybe TRBD1 (6 bases). Trimming shortened V by 0 bases and J by 5 bases, and 13 bases separated the two germline ends. The CDR3 sequence is 15 residues long. CDR1 is MGHRA, CDR2 YSYEKL, per germline. The CDR3 DNA reads as TGCGCCAGCAGCCAAGATAGGGGGAGGATTACTGAAGCTTTCCTT. Translation gives CASSQDRGRITEAFL.

In its sample, this clonotype was seen once. The J gene is TRBJ2-1, the V gene TRBV4-2, with D unresolved. The CDR3 consists of 16 residues. The germline V gene has CDR1 LGHNA and CDR2 YNFKEQ. The V end lost 0 bases, the J end lost 3 bases, and 12 bases lay between the germline ends. CDR3 sequence: CASSQDLGGIYNEQFF. CDR3 in DNA: TGTGCCAGCAGCCAAGATCTGGGTGGAATCTACAATGAGCAGTTCTTC.

This clonotype occurred many times. The V call is TRBV5-1, the J call TRBJ2-3, with 8 bases matching TRBD1. With V trimmed by 0 bases and J by 3 bases, 6 bases remained unmatched. The CDR3 sequence is 16 residues long. Germline-derived CDR1 and CDR2 are SGHRS and YFSETQ. The CDR3 loop is CASSLADREETDTQYF. The DNA for the CDR3 is TGCGCCAGCAGCTTGGCGGACAGGGAGGAGACAGATACGCAGTATTTT.

J is TRBJ2-1 and V is TRBV7-8; D perhaps matches TRBD2 (6 bases). This CDR3 comprises 12 residues. Trimming took off 7 bases at V and 7 bases at J, with 11 bases between the two ends. Germline V gene lookup returns CDR1 SGHVS and CDR2 FQNEAQ. CDR3 residues: CASTWGVNEQFF. CDR3 nucleotide sequence: TGTGCCAGCACCTGGGGGGTAAATGAGCAGTTCTTC.

This clonotype has at least ten counts. This chain uses TRBV7-9 with TRBJ2-2; no firm D call. Trimming stripped 3 bases from V and 4 bases from J, with 3 bases between. The CDR3 length is 12 residues. Germline-derived CDR1 and CDR2 are SEHNR and FQNEAQ (reference sequence). DNA for the CDR3: TGTGCCAGCAGCTTGGCCACCGGGGAGCTGTTTTTT. Encoded protein: CASSLATGELFF.

The V call is TRBV6-5, the J call TRBJ1-4; D is unclear. V was cut by 8 bases and J by 2 bases, with 15 bases left in between. Looked up from germline, CDR1 is MNHEY and CDR2 is SVGAGI. CDR3 size: 15 residues. This chain's CDR3 is CASRPVWRTNEKLFF. In DNA form, the CDR3 reads TGTGCCAGCCGACCCGTGTGGCGGACTAATGAAAAACTGTTTTTT.

This clonotype came up many times. The chain links TRBV29-1 to TRBJ1-1; 7 nucleotides agree with TRBD1. V trimming: 7 bases; J trimming: 0 bases; junction bases outside the gene matches: 2. This CDR3 is built from 12 residues. Germline lookup yields CDR1 SQVTM and CDR2 ANQGSEA. CDR3 nucleotides: TGCAGCGGTGGACAGGTGAACACTGAAGCTTTCTTT. It codes for CSGGQVNTEAFF.

V and J are TRBV7-9 and TRBJ2-3, with D possibly matching TRBD2 (5 bases). CDR1 SEHNR and CDR2 FQNEAQ come from the germline V gene (reference sequence). The V end lost 1 base, the J end lost 5 bases, and 7 bases lay between the germline ends. The CDR3 covers 13 residues. The DNA of the CDR3 is TGTGCCAGCAGCTTAGAGGCGGGAGATACGCAGTATTTT. Amino acid sequence: CASSLEAGDTQYF.

This rearrangement joins TRBV24-1 to TRBJ2-1; TRBD1 is a possible D gene (6 bases). This CDR3 contains 12 residues. V lost 9 bases to trimming and J lost 7 bases, with 12 bases between them. Germline V gene lookup returns CDR1 KGHDR and CDR2 SFDVKD. The CDR3 DNA reads as TGTGCCACCGAAAGGACAGAGAATGAGCAGTTCTTC. This gives the protein CATERTENEQFF.

This chain connects TRBV7-9 to TRBJ1-1; D not resolved. V dropped 10 bases and J dropped 1 base, with 13 bases sitting between them. Germline lookup yields CDR1 SEHNR and CDR2 FQNEAQ (reference sequence). The CDR3 is 13 residues long. CDR3 residues: CATMVQGNTEAFF. The CDR3 DNA sequence: TGTGCCACCATGGTACAAGGGAACACTGAAGCTTTCTTT.

V and J are TRBV25-1 and TRBJ2-7; 8 positions match TRBD1. CDR1 and CDR2 from the germline V gene are MGHDK and SYGVNS. The junction had 8 bases not matched to a gene; V was cut back by 4 bases and J by 3 bases. This CDR3 region has 15 residues. For the CDR3, the DNA is TGTGCCAGCAGTGTTTCCGGGACAGGAGTCTACGAGCAGTACTTC. It yields the protein CASSVSGTGVYEQYF.